This T cell receptor (beta chain) was sequenced in a study of cytomegalovirus exposure and HLA in healthy donors. Study as a whole: Most donors, roughly 82% of roughly 400 genotyped, fell in the Caucasian-associated ancestry cluster.

Trimming cost V 0 bases and J 3 bases, with 6 bases left between them. The CDR3 length is 13 residues. CDR1 LGHNA and CDR2 YSLEER come from the germline V gene. In the PCR, 60 Vbeta and 13 Jbeta primers were used. Authors' methods: Around 10 million shared chains were among approximately 80 million unique TCR beta chains counted in a later analysis. This table comes from immunoSEQ multiplex PCR, and its TCRdb copy is limited to in-frame clones, with some not included. The DNA gave D and trimming, while V, J and clone size come from that table. The data show about 180,000 clones, about four fifths seen once. Whole-study results and caveats: In presence/absence analyses, roughly uniform sequencing depth across donors was assumed. It was only CMV serostatus that was available as immune exposure information.

Concerning this clone itself: No antigen is known for it.

This sequence joins TRBV4-3 and TRBJ2-7; a weak D match, TRBD2 (5 bases). This receptor was identified in a middle-aged man in good health and CMV-seronegative. The sample consisted of PBMCs. The CDR3 coding sequence is TGCGCCAGCAGCCAAGAACTAGTCTACGAGCAGTACTTC. Amino acids: CASSQELVYEQYF.